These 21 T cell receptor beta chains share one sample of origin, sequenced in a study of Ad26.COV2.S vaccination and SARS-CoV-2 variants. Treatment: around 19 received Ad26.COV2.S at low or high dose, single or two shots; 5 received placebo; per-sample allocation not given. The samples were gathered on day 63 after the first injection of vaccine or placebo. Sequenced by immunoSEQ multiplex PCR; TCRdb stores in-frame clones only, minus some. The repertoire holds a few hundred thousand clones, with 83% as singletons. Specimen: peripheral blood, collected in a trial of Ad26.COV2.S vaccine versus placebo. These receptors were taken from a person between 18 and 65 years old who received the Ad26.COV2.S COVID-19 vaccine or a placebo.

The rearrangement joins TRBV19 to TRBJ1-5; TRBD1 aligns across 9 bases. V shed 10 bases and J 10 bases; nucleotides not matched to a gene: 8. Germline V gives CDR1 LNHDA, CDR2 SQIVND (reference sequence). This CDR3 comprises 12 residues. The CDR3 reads CATRQGVEPQHF. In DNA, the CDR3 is TGTGCCACCAGACAGGGGGTAGAACCCCAGCATTTT.

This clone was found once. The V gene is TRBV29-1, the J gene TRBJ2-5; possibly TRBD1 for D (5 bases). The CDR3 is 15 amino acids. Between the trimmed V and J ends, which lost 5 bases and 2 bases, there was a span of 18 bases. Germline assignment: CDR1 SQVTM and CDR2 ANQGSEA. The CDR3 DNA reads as TGCAGCGTTAGAGGTGGGGCAGGCAATCAAGAGACCCAGTACTTC. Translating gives CSVRGGAGNQETQYF.

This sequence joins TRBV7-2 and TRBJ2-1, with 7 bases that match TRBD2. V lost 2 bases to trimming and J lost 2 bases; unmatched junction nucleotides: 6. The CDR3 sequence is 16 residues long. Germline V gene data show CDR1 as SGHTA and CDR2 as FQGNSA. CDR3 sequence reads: CASSLSGAVTYNEQFF. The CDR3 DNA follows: TGTGCCAGCAGCTTAAGCGGGGCCGTTACCTACAATGAGCAGTTCTTC.

CDR3 region: CASSWDRAGDTQYF. The CDR3 DNA reads as TGTGCCAGCAGCTGGGACAGGGCGGGAGATACGCAGTATTTT. The chain has TRBV7-2 and TRBJ2-3; 9 nucleotides line up with TRBD1. This CDR3 is built from 14 residues. Germline CDR1 and CDR2: SGHTA and FQGNSA. The V and J ends lost 4 bases and 5 bases, in that order; junction bases with no gene match: 4.

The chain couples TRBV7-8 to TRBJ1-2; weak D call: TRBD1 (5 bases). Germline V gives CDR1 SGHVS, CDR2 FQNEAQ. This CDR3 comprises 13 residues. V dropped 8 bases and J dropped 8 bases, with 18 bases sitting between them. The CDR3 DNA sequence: TGTGCCAGCTCCCCCCTGGCAGGGAGGGGCTACACCTTC. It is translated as CASSPLAGRGYTF.

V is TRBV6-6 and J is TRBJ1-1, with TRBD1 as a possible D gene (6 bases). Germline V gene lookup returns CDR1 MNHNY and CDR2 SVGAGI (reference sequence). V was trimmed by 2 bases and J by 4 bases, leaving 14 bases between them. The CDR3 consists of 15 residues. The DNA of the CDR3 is TGTGCCAGCAGTTACGCTTCAGGGGAGGGCACTGAAGCTTTCTTT. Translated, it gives CASSYASGEGTEAFF.

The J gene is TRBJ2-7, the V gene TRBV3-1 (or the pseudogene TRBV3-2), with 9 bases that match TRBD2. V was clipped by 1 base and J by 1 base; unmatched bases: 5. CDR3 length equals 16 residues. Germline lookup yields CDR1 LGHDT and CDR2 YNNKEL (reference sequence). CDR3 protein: CASSQGLAGTSYEQYF. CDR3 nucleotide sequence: TGTGCCAGCAGCCAAGGGCTAGCGGGAACTTCCTACGAGCAGTACTTC.

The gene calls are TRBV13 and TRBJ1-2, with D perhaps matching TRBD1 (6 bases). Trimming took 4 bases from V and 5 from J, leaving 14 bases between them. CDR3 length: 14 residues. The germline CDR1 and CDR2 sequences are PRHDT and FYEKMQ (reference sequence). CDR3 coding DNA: TGTGCCAGCAGCTCTTCCCGCACAGGGTATGGCTACACCTTC. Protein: CASSSSRTGYGYTF.

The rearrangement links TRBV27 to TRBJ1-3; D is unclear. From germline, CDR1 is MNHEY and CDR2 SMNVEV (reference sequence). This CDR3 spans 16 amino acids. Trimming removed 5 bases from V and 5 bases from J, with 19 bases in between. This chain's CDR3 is CASSRTPEHSRNTIYF. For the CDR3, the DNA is TGTGCCAGCAGTCGTACTCCGGAACACTCAAGAAACACCATATATTTT.

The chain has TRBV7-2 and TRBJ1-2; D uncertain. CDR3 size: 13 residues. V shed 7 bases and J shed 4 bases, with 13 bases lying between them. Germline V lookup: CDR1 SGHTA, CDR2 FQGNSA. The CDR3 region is CASIPTIGYGYTF. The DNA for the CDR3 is TGTGCCAGCATCCCGACAATAGGCTATGGCTACACCTTC.

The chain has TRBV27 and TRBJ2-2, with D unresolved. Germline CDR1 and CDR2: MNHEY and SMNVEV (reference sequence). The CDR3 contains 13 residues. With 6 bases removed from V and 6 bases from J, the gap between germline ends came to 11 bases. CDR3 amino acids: CASSLGASGELFF. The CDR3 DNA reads TGTGCCAGCAGCCTCGGAGCCTCCGGGGAGCTGTTTTTT.

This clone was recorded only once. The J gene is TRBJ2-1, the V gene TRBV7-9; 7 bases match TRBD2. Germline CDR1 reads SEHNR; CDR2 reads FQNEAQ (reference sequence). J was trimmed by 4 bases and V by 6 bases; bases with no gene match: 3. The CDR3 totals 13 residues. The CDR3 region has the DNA TGTGCCAGCAGGACTAGCCCTTACAATGAGCAGTTCTTC. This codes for CASRTSPYNEQFF.

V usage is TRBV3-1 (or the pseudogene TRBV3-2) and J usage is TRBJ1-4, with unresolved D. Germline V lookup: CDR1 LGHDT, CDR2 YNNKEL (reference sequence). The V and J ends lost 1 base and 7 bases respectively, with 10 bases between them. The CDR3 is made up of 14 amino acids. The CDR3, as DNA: TGTGCCAGCAGCCAAGTTGGGTCAGGTGAAAAACTGTTTTTT. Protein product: CASSQVGSGEKLFF.

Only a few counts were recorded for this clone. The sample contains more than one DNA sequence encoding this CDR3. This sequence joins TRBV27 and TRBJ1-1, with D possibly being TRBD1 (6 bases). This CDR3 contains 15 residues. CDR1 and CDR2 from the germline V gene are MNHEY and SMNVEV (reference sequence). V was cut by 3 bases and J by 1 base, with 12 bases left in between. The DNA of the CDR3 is TGTGCCAGCAGTTTGAAGAGGGGGACGAACACTGAAGCTTTCTTT. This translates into CASSLKRGTNTEAFF.

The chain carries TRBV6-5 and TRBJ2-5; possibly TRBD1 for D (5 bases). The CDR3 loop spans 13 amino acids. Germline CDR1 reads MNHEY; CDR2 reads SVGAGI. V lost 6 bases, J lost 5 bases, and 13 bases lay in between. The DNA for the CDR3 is TGTGCCAGCAGCACCAGGGTCAGGGAGACCCAGTACTTC. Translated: CASSTRVRETQYF.

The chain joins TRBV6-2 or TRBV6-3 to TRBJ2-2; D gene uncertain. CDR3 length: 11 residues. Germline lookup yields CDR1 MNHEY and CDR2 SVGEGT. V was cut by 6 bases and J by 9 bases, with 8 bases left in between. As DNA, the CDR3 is TGTGCCAGCAGCGATGGACGGGAGCTGTTTTTT. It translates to CASSDGRELFF.

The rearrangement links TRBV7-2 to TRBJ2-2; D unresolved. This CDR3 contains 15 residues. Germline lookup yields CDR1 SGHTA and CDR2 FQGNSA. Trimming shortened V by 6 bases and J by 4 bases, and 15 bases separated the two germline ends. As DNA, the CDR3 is TGTGCCAGCAGTCAAGGTCGACTGTCCACCGGGGAGCTGTTTTTT. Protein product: CASSQGRLSTGELFF. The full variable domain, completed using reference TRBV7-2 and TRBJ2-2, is GAGVSQSPSNKVTEKGKDVELRCDPISGHTALYWYRQSLGQGLEFLIYFQGNSAPDKSGLPSDRFSAERTGGSVSTLTIQRTQQEDSAVYLCASSQGRLSTGELFFGEGSRLTVL.

The DNA for the CDR3 is TGTGCCAGTAGTCCCGGGACAGGTGGAAGTTACGAGCAGTACTTC. Translating it yields CASSPGTGGSYEQYF. This rearrangement joins TRBV19 to TRBJ2-7, with 8 bases that match TRBD1. V dropped 5 bases and J dropped 4; count of bases not matched to a gene: 10. Germline-derived CDR1 and CDR2 are LNHDA and SQIVND (reference sequence). CDR3 size: 15 residues. Full variable domain (missing parts from reference TRBV19 and TRBJ2-7): DGGITQSPKYLFRKEGQNVTLSCEQNLNHDAMYWYRQDPGQGLRLIYYSQIVNDFQKGDIAEGYSVSREKKESFPLTVTSAQKNPTAFYLCASSPGTGGSYEQYFGPGTRLTVT.

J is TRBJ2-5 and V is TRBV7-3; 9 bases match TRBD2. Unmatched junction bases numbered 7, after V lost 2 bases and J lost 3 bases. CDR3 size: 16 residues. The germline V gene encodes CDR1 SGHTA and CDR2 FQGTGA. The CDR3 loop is CASSLAGTSKEETQYF. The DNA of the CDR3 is TGTGCCAGCAGCTTAGCCGGGACTAGCAAAGAAGAGACCCAGTACTTC.

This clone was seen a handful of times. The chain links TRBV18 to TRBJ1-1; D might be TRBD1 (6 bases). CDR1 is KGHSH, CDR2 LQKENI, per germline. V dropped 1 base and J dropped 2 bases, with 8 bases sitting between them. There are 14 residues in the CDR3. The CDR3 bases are TGTGCCAGCTCACCACGACAGGATAACACTGAAGCTTTCTTT. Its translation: CASSPRQDNTEAFF.

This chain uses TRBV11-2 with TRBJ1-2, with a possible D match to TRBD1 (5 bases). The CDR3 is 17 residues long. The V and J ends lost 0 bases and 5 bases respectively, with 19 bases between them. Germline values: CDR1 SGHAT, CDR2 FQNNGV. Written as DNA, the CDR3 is TGTGCCAGCAGCTTAGATCTCCCGGGGACGGTGATTTATGGCTACACCTTC. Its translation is CASSLDLPGTVIYGYTF.